The entry below gives a single T cell receptor beta chain sequence along with its context. TCRdb reprocessed the 5' RACE reads via MiXCR and lists one record per CDR3 protein. The repertoire consists of some 340,000 distinct CDR3 sequences, with roughly 13% occurring once and the leading ten covering roughly 23%. This record comes from a study of T-cell memory formation after mild COVID-19. The J segment lost 0 bases and the V segment lost 5 bases, leaving 6 bases of the junction unmatched. The germline gives CDR1 SGHTA, CDR2 FQGTGA. The CDR3 is 16 residues long. The sequenced material came from PBMCs or a T cell subset sorted from them (not recorded which). J is TRBJ2-2 and V is TRBV7-3; 7 nucleotides agree with TRBD1. The clonotype originates from a young man who had mild COVID-19 (a few samples of this study predate the infection). Cell type and time point are not known. The CDR3 region is CASSARQGSNTGELFF. CDR3 DNA sequence: TGTGCCAGCAGCGCCAGACAGGGATCGAACACCGGGGAGCTGTTTTTT.